One TCR beta chain is described in this entry. Its antigen remains unknown. These data come from a study of T cell repertoires in cytomegalovirus infection. Study-level information: Public TCR beta signatures provided an indication of both CMV infection and a matching HLA type.

CDR3 length: 14 amino acids. Germline lookup yields CDR1 SGHAT and CDR2 FQNNGV. V was cut by 4 bases and J by 1 base, with 11 bases left in between. TCRdb re-derived calls from the reads in MiXCR, one entry per CDR3 protein. The data contain roughly 170,000 distinct CDR3 sequences, about 22% of them seen just once; the ten biggest clones take up roughly 27%. General study points: HLA-C-restricted CMV clonotypes gave the most frequent clonotype in two of eight donors. There were carriers of CMV plus the relevant HLA, and cumulative public TCR beta family frequency identified them.

The receptor's source is a human donor in good health (CMV status not recorded). Some clones in this sample may be carry-over from other donors' samples. The source material was CD8+ T cells from cultured PBMCs, sampled from culture after CMV antigen stimulation. The V gene is TRBV11-2, the J gene TRBJ2-7, with no clear D. The CDR3 sequence is CASSSSGGSYEQYF. Here the CDR3 DNA reads TGTGCCAGCAGCTCTTCCGGCGGTTCCTACGAGCAGTACTTC.